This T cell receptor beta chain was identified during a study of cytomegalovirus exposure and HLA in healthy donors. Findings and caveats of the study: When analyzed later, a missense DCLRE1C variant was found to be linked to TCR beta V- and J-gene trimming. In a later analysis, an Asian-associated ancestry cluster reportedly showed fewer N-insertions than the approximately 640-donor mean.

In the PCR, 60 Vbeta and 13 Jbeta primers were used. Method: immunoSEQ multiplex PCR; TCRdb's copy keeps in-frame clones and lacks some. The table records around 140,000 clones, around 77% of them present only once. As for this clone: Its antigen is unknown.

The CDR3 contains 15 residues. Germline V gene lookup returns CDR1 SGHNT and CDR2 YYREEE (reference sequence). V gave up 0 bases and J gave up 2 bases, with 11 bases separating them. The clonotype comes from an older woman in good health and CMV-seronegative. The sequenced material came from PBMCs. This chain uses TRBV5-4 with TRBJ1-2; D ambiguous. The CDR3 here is CASSLGPGSNYGYTF. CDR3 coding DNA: TGTGCCAGCAGCTTGGGTCCCGGGTCCAACTATGGCTACACCTTC.